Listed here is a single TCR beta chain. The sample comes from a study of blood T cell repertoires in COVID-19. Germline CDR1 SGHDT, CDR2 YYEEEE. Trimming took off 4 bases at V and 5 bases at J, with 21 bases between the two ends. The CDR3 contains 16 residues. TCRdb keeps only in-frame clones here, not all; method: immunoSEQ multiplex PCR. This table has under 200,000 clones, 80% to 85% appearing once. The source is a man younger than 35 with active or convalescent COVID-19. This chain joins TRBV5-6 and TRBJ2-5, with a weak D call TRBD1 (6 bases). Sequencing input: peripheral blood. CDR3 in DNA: TGTGCCAGCAGCCGCACGACAGGTCAACTATGGGAGACCCAGTACTTC. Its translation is CASSRTTGQLWETQYF.